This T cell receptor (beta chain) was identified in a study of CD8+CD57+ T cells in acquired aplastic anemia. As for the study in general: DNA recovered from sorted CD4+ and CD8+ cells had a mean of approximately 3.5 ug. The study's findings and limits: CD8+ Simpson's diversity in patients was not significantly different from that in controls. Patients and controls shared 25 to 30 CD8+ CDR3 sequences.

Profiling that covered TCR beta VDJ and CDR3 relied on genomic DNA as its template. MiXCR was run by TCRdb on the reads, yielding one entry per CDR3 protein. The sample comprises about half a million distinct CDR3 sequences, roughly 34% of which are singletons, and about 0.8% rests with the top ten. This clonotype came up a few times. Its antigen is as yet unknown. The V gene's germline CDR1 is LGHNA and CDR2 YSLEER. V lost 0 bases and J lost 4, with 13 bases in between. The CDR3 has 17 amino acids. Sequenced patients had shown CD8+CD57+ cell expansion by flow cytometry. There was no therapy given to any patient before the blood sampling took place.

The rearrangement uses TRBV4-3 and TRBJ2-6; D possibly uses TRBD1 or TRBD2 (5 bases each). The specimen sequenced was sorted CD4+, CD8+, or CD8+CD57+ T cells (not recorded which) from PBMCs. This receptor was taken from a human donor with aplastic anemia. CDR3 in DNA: TGCGCCAGCAGCCAAGACCTTCGCAGGGACGGGGCCAACGTCCTGACTTTC. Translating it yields CASSQDLRRDGANVLTF.